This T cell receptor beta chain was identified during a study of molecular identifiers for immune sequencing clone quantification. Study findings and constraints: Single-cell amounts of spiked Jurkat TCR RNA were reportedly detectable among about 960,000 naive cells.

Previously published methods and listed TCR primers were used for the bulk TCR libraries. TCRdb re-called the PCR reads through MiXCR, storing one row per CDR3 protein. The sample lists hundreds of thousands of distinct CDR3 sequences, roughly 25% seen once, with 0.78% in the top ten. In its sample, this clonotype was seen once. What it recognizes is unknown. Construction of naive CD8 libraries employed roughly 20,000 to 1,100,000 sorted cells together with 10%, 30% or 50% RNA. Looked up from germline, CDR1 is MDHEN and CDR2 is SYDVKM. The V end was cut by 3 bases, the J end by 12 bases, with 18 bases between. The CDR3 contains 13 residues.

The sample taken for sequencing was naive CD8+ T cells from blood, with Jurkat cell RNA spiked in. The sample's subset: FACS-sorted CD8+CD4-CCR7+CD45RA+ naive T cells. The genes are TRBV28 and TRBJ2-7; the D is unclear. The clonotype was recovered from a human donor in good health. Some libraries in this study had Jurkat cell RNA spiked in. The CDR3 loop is CASSFSPVGAPYF. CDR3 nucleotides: TGTGCCAGCAGTTTCTCCCCGGTGGGCGCGCCGTACTTC. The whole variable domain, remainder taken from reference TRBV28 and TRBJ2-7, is DVKVTQSSRYLVKRTGEKVFLECVQDMDHENMFWYRQDPGLGLRLIYFSYDVKMKEKGDIPEGYSVSREKKERFSLILESASTNQTSMYLCASSFSPVGAPYFGPGTRLTVT.